This T cell receptor (beta chain) appears in the sequencing data of a study of blood T cell repertoires in COVID-19. Study in general: COVID-19 samples collected from the United States, Italy and Spain covered acute and convalescent phases. From T cells, B-cell-depleted T cells, or PBMCs came the material, which was cDNA or gDNA.

Original processing methods: Amplification of reference gene primers provided the estimated nucleated cell counts. TCRdb keeps only in-frame clones here, not all; method: immunoSEQ multiplex PCR. V, J and clone size are taken as reported in that table, and D and trimming were inferred from the DNA itself. The table has roughly 120,000 clones, roughly 80% seen once; the top ten hold about 1.6%. The V gene's germline CDR1 is SGHRS and CDR2 YFSETQ. The CDR3 loop spans 15 amino acids. V shed 4 bases and J 6 bases; nucleotides not matched to a gene: 9. The sequenced sample was peripheral blood. The V and J genes are TRBV5-1 and TRBJ2-3; 9 bases are shared with TRBD2. This sequence was found in a man aged 50-59 years with acute or convalescent COVID-19. This CDR3 is CASSVAGVRSDTQYF. The CDR3 DNA reads TGCGCCAGCAGCGTAGCGGGGGTGAGGTCGGATACGCAGTATTTT.